Listed below are T cell receptor beta chains from one sample, sequenced in a study of cytomegalovirus exposure and HLA in healthy donors. TCRdb's copy holds only in-frame clones and misses some; the assay was immunoSEQ multiplex PCR. Counted here are some 110,000 clones, about 74% occurring once; the ten biggest clones make up around 5%. The sequenced sample consisted of PBMCs. The receptors stem from a man aged 25-45 years in good health and CMV-seropositive. CDR3s include the opening cysteine and the closing phenylalanine or tryptophan. D genes are given only for firm matches. A row's size may be missing; if present it is once, few, many or a size class.

-,TRBJ2-6,-,TRBV5-4,CASSLSVSGANVLTF,TGTGCCAGCAGCCTCTCCGTCTCTGGGGCCAACGTCCTGACTTTC
-,TRBJ1-2,TRBD1,TRBV9,CASSAQGGGYGYPF,TGTGCCAGCAGCGCACAGGGGGGGGGCTATGGCTACCCCTTC
-,TRBJ2-1,TRBD1,TRBV6-5,CASRERTGSNEQFF,TGTGCCAGCAGGGAGAGGACAGGGAGCAATGAGCAGTTCTTC
-,TRBJ1-6,-,TRBV2,CASSEAEGSMSPLHF,TGTGCCAGCAGTGAAGCGGAGGGGTCGATGTCACCCCTCCACTTT
few,TRBJ2-7,TRBD1,TRBV13,CASSYAGTDYEQYF,TGTGCCAGCAGTTACGCCGGGACAGATTACGAGCAGTACTTC
-,TRBJ2-4,-,TRBV10-3,CAISESVAVAKNIQYF,TGTGCCATCAGTGAGTCAGTGGCGGTTGCCAAAAACATTCAGTACTTC
-,TRBJ2-1,-,TRBV5-1,CASSLQPDNEQFF,TGCGCCAGCAGCTTACAGCCCGACAATGAGCAGTTCTTC
-,TRBJ2-3,-,TRBV18,CASSPPSTDTQYF,TGTGCCAGCTCACCCCCTAGCACAGATACGCAGTATTTT
-,TRBJ2-2,-,TRBV30,CAWSKGWDTGELFF,TGTGCCTGGAGTAAGGGGTGGGACACCGGGGAGCTGTTTTTT
-,TRBJ2-7,TRBD2,TRBV18,CASSPPGQRGYEQYF,TGTGCCAGCTCACCACCCGGCCAGCGGGGTTACGAGCAGTACTTC
-,TRBJ2-2,-,TRBV4-1,CASSQEGMGANTGELFF,TGCGCCAGCAGCCAAGAAGGCATGGGGGCTAACACCGGGGAGCTGTTTTTT
once,TRBJ2-7,TRBD1,TRBV27,CASSLFTGTGNEQYF,TGTGCCAGCAGTTTATTTACCGGGACAGGGAACGAGCAGTACTTC
-,TRBJ2-7,-,TRBV28,CASSPRTTDEQYF,TGTGCCAGCAGTCCTAGGACTACCGACGAGCAGTACTTC
-,TRBJ2-3,-,TRBV10-2,CASSEPSTDTQYF,TGCGCCAGCAGTGAGCCGAGCACAGATACGCAGTATTTT
many,TRBJ2-1,-,TRBV6-5,CASSYGHDSYNEQFF,TGTGCCAGCAGTTACGGACACGACTCCTACAATGAGCAGTTCTTC
-,TRBJ1-1,TRBD1,TRBV29-1,CSVRQGTTEAFF,TGCAGCGTTCGACAGGGGACCACTGAAGCTTTCTTT
-,TRBJ1-4,-,TRBV4-3,CASSQDPRGGIDEKLFF,TGCGCCAGCAGCCAAGACCCGAGGGGGGGGATAGATGAAAAACTGTTTTTT
-,TRBJ2-1,TRBD2,TRBV29-1,CSVEGQAGGLDNEQFF,TGCAGCGTTGAAGGGCAAGCGGGGGGGCTGGACAATGAGCAGTTCTTC
-,TRBJ2-3,-,TRBV5-1,CATAGTSTDTQYF,TGCGCCACGGCGGGTACTAGCACAGATACGCAGTATTTT
-,TRBJ2-1,TRBD1,TRBV5-4,CASRPPGQGDYNEQFF,TGTGCCAGCAGGCCACCGGGACAGGGGGACTACAATGAGCAGTTCTTC
-,TRBJ2-2,TRBD1,TRBV4-3,CASSQYRGTDTGELFF,TGCGCCAGCAGCCAATACAGGGGGACTGACACCGGGGAGCTGTTTTTT
-,TRBJ1-1,TRBD1,TRBV18,CASSPITGGRTEAFF,TGTGCCAGCTCACCTATAACAGGGGGAAGGACTGAAGCTTTCTTT
-,TRBJ2-7,TRBD2,TRBV7-2,CASSSSAASGGHEQYF,TGTGCCAGCAGCTCTAGCGCGGCTAGCGGGGGGCACGAGCAGTACTTC
few,TRBJ2-7,TRBD1,TRBV11-2,CASRGTGGAYEQYF,TGTGCCAGCCGCGGGACAGGGGGAGCCTACGAGCAGTACTTC
-,TRBJ2-7,-,TRBV19,CASSPGGTGYEQYF,TGTGCCAGTAGTCCAGGGGGGACGGGGTACGAGCAGTACTTC
once,TRBJ2-7,TRBD1,TRBV28,CASSFLGTGDDEQYF,TGTGCCAGCAGCTTTCTCGGGACAGGGGATGACGAGCAGTACTTC
-,TRBJ2-5,TRBD2,TRBV5-5,CASRWGASGGQETQYF,TGTGCCAGCAGGTGGGGGGCTAGCGGGGGCCAAGAGACCCAGTACTTC